This TCR beta chain was documented in a study of T cells in Graves' hyperthyroidism and ophthalmopathy. In the study overall: Peripheral blood specimens were obtained at initial diagnosis, prior to any treatment.

This clonotype was recorded many times. The antigen is undetermined. Study results and limitations: From stable hyperthyroidism, ophthalmopathy was separated by a 13 V-J model. Clonotypes that were expanded in thyroid above 0.001 mostly appeared in blood too.

Stable Graves' hyperthyroidism meant no ophthalmopathy progression within 18 months. The TCR beta CDR3 regions underwent amplification using RNA transcripts as the source. The TCR CDR3 first-round RT-PCR relied on the HTBI primer set. TCRdb recomputed calls from the multiplex PCR reads with MiXCR, one row per CDR3 protein. The table records some 620,000 distinct CDR3 sequences, about a sixth of them present only once. With 6 bases removed from V and 5 bases from J, the gap between germline ends came to 11 bases. The CDR3 consists of 14 residues. Germline V gene data show CDR1 as SGHTA and CDR2 as FQGNSA.

Sequencing input: blood. The chain carries TRBV7-2 and TRBJ1-6; D gene ambiguous. This receptor was identified in a woman in her 30s with Graves' hyperthyroidism. CDR3 coding DNA: TGTGCCAGCAGTTTCGGGTCTAATAATTCACCCCTCCACTTT. It codes for CASSFGSNNSPLHF.